A single T cell receptor beta chain is shown here with its context. Its target is unknown. The entry originates in a study of identical twins. Overall study results and limits: Among monozygotic twins, out-of-frame TCR alpha sharing exceeded what models predicted.

The CDR3 length is 18 residues. Germline CDR1 and CDR2: SEHNR and FQNEAQ (reference sequence). Trimming removed 3 bases from V and 6 bases from J; junction bases left unmatched: 18. Unique molecular identifiers were present on cDNA, and template switching added a universal primer site. TCRdb redid the calling of the 5' RACE reads with MiXCR, one entry per CDR3 protein. Of some 1,600,000 distinct CDR3 sequences detected, around 33% appear once; the ten largest clones hold approximately 0.25%. This TCR derives from a newborn girl in good health. Material for sequencing was cord blood. This chain uses TRBV7-9 with TRBJ1-1; TRBD1 agrees at 8 bases. The CDR3 loop reads CASSFDHPFAGQGAEAFF. CDR3 coding DNA: TGTGCCAGCAGCTTCGATCACCCCTTCGCCGGACAGGGTGCTGAAGCTTTCTTT.